The 28 T cell receptor beta chains given below trace back to one sample, sequenced in a study of neurological immune-mediated disorders. TCRdb re-derived calls from the 5' RACE reads in MiXCR, one entry per CDR3 protein. This sample yields tens of thousands of distinct CDR3 sequences, of which roughly a tenth are seen a single time; 8.5% to 10% belongs to the top ten. Regarding time point: longitudinal time-point 1 (baseline). Sequencing was done on a sample of PBMCs. The receptors come from a man younger than 40 in good health.

This clonotype was detected many times. The V call is TRBV12-3 or TRBV12-4, the J call TRBJ1-6; D call uncertain. This CDR3 has 15 amino acids. The V end was cut by 0 bases, the J end by 4 bases, with 7 bases between. Here the CDR3 reads CASSLAGLYNSPLHF. Here the CDR3 DNA reads TGTGCCAGCAGTTTAGCAGGACTGTATAATTCACCCCTCCACTTT.

This clonotype has a count of ten or more. The chain employs TRBV14 and TRBJ1-3; D may be TRBD1 (5 bases). Trimming removed 0 bases from V and 4 bases from J, with 7 bases in between. There are 14 residues in the CDR3. Germline V lookup: CDR1 SGHDN, CDR2 FVKESK. The CDR3 loop reads CASSQDRAGNTIYF. DNA for the CDR3: TGTGCCAGCAGCCAAGACAGGGCAGGAAACACCATATATTTT.

This clonotype was recorded many times. This chain connects TRBV7-3 to TRBJ2-3; TRBD2 agrees at 13 bases. CDR1 is SGHTA, CDR2 FQGTGA, per germline. The CDR3 runs to 16 residues. Germline trimming cut 3 bases from V and 5 bases from J; bases unmatched to any gene: 5. CDR3 in DNA: TGTGCCAGCAGCTTGATAGGGACTAGCGGGGAAGATACGCAGTATTTT. Translation gives CASSLIGTSGEDTQYF.

The chain joins TRBV7-2 to TRBJ2-3; perhaps TRBD2 as D (6 bases). V was clipped by 6 bases and J by 5 bases, with 21 bases between them. The CDR3 is 16 amino acids. Germline V lookup: CDR1 SGHTA, CDR2 FQGNSA. The CDR3 region has the DNA TGTGCCAGCAGAGGGTCTGGTCAGGGAGGCGAAGATACGCAGTATTTT. Its translation: CASRGSGQGGEDTQYF.

This clonotype was recorded a few times. V usage is TRBV12-3 or TRBV12-4 and J usage is TRBJ2-7; unclear D gene. The CDR3 has 14 residues. Between the trimmed V and J ends, which lost 2 bases and 3 bases, there was a span of 11 bases. As DNA, the CDR3 is TGTGCCAGCAGTTTATATCGGCGCCACTACGAGCAGTACTTC. As protein: CASSLYRRHYEQYF.

This clonotype was recorded many times. The genes are TRBV15 and TRBJ2-1; D is perhaps TRBD2 (6 bases). This CDR3 has 15 residues. Germline V gives CDR1 LNHNV, CDR2 YYDKDF (reference sequence). V lost 8 bases and J lost 0, with 14 bases in between. The chain's CDR3 is CATGNGGSSYNEQFF. The CDR3 region has the DNA TGTGCCACCGGGAATGGAGGGAGCTCCTACAATGAGCAGTTCTTC.

This clonotype was detected many times. The chain is built from TRBV7-9 and TRBJ2-1; 9 bases agree with TRBD2. CDR3 size: 15 residues. With 2 bases clipped from V and 7 bases from J, the junction kept 6 bases outside the gene matches. Germline CDR1 is SEHNR and CDR2 is FQNEAQ (reference sequence). CDR3 in DNA: TGTGCCAGCAGCTTACCGGCGGGGGGGGGAAATGAGCAGTTCTTC. As protein: CASSLPAGGGNEQFF.

This clonotype was seen many times. The chain links TRBV20-1 to TRBJ2-5; TRBD1 agrees at 11 bases. In germline, CDR1 is DFQATT, CDR2 SNEGSKA (reference sequence). The CDR3 spans 19 residues. The V segment lost 1 base and the J segment 4 bases; nucleotides outside the gene matches: 17. The CDR3 DNA reads as TGCAGTGCTAGAGGCCAAGGACAGGGGGCGCGGAAGTTCCGAGAGACCCAGTACTTC. Translation: CSARGQGQGARKFRETQYF.

This clonotype is labeled medium-sized. The chain employs TRBV10-3 and TRBJ2-2; 10 bases fit TRBD1. J gave up 0 bases and V 10 bases, and 8 bases lay outside the gene matches. CDR1 and CDR2 (germline): ENHRY, SYGVKD. CDR3 size: 16 residues. DNA of the CDR3: TGTGCCAGCAGAAGACAGGGGGCAACGAACACCGGGGAGCTGTTTTTT. This encodes CASRRQGATNTGELFF.

This clonotype was recorded at least ten times. The chain has TRBV5-6 and TRBJ2-1, with D possibly TRBD2 on 5 matching bases. This CDR3 comprises 11 residues. Germline lookup yields CDR1 SGHDT and CDR2 YYEEEE. V was shortened by 7 bases and J by 9 bases, with 11 bases between the two germline ends. The CDR3 sequence: CASGLGPEQFF. Here the CDR3 DNA reads TGTGCCAGCGGACTGGGCCCTGAGCAGTTCTTC.

There are a few counts of this clonotype. The V and J genes are TRBV19 and TRBJ1-5; D is undetermined. The CDR3 has 15 residues. Germline V CDR1 and CDR2: LNHDA, SQIVND (reference sequence). The ends were cut back, 2 bases at V and 1 base at J, with 9 bases in the middle. The CDR3 DNA follows: TGTGCCAGTAGTATAAGTGTGTCGAGCAATCAGCCCCAGCATTTT. It encodes CASSISVSSNQPQHF.

There are many counts of this clonotype. This chain connects TRBV21-1 to TRBJ2-7; no check of the table's D call, TRBD2, against the DNA was made. TRBV21-1 is termed a pseudogene. The CDR3 length is 14 residues. The CDR3 bases are TGTGCCGCTGGACTAGCGGGAGGGCCCCACGAGCAGTACTTC. Its translation is CAAGLAGGPHEQYF.

This clonotype came up many times. V gene TRBV12-3 or TRBV12-4 combines with J gene TRBJ2-1, with 9 bases identical to TRBD2. V lost 4 bases, J lost 7 bases, and 11 bases stayed unmatched. The CDR3 runs 16 residues. The CDR3 region has the DNA TGTGCCAGCAGTTCCACGGGGGCTAGCGGGATGAATGAGCAGTTCTTC. Translated: CASSSTGASGMNEQFF.

This clonotype was counted ten times or more. Sequence at one end of the junction differs from germline and may be a read error. The chain recombines TRBV7-8 with TRBJ2-7; 7 nucleotides agree with TRBD2. The CDR3 sequence is 14 residues long. Germline V gene data show CDR1 as SGHVS and CDR2 as FQNEAQ. The CDR3 nucleotides are TGTGCCAGCAGTTTAGCGGGCACATCCTACGAGCAGTACTTC. Its protein is CASSLAGTSYEQYF.

This clonotype was recorded at least ten times. The chain joins TRBV5-1 to TRBJ2-1; TRBD2 matches 7 bases. The J segment lost 7 bases and the V segment lost 7 bases, leaving 14 bases of the junction unmatched. This CDR3 is built from 15 residues. CDR1 is SGHRS and CDR2 is YFSETQ in the germline V gene. CDR3 nucleotide sequence: TGCGCCAGCGTGGAGAATGCCGGGGGAGGGAATGAGCAGTTCTTC. This translates into CASVENAGGGNEQFF.

This clonotype occurred many times. V is TRBV7-3 and J is TRBJ2-1, with unresolved D. CDR3 length: 13 residues. Germline CDR1 is SGHTA and CDR2 is FQGTGA. V was trimmed by 1 base and J by 8 bases, leaving 9 bases between them. CDR3 DNA: TGTGCCAGCAGCTTAAGGCCCCGAGATGAGCAGTTCTTC. Its protein product is CASSLRPRDEQFF.

At least ten counts were recorded for this clonotype. The rearrangement uses TRBV29-1 and TRBJ2-7; the D gene is possibly TRBD1 (6 bases). Looked up from germline, CDR1 is SQVTM and CDR2 is ANQGSEA. V was trimmed by 4 bases and J by 2 bases, leaving 9 bases between them. CDR3 length equals 12 residues. CDR3 loop: CSVGQAAYEQYF. Written as DNA, the CDR3 is TGCAGCGTTGGACAGGCTGCCTACGAGCAGTACTTC.

This clonotype was observed many times. This chain joins TRBV12-3 or TRBV12-4 and TRBJ2-1, with D possibly being TRBD1 (6 bases). CDR3 length equals 14 residues. The V end was cut by 7 bases, the J end by 4 bases, with 14 bases between. The CDR3 bases are TGTGCCAGCACCCTGAGGACAGAATACAATGAGCAGTTCTTC. Translated, it gives CASTLRTEYNEQFF.

This clonotype was picked up many times. The rearrangement links TRBV27 to TRBJ1-3; 9 nucleotides agree with TRBD1. The germline gives CDR1 MNHEY, CDR2 SMNVEV (reference sequence). This CDR3 contains 15 residues. Losses at the gene ends were 4 bases for V and 4 bases for J; bases not matched to a gene: 5. The CDR3 loop reads CASSSDRGIGNTIYF. The CDR3 bases are TGTGCCAGCAGTTCGGACAGGGGAATAGGAAACACCATATATTTT.

This clonotype was seen ten or more times. The V and J genes are TRBV7-9 and TRBJ2-7, with D possibly being TRBD1 or TRBD2 (5 bases each). Looked up from germline, CDR1 is SEHNR and CDR2 is FQNEAQ (reference sequence). With 5 bases removed from V and 3 bases from J, the gap between germline ends came to 8 bases. The CDR3 has 12 residues. The CDR3 region has the DNA TGTGCCAGCAGCCAGGGAGACTACGAGCAGTACTTC. Translation: CASSQGDYEQYF.

This clonotype was observed many times. The V gene is TRBV12-3 or TRBV12-4, the J gene TRBJ2-2, with TRBD2 identical over 7 bases. The CDR3 totals 14 residues. The V and J ends lost 8 bases and 5 bases, in that order; junction bases with no gene match: 8. CDR3 in amino acids: CASLRLAGTGELFF. The CDR3 nucleotides are TGTGCCAGCCTTAGACTAGCAGGGACCGGGGAGCTGTTTTTT.

This clonotype occurred many times. The chain carries TRBV5-6 and TRBJ2-3; 8 nucleotides align to TRBD1. Germline loops: CDR1 SGHDT, CDR2 YYEEEE. J gave up 2 bases and V 7 bases, and 6 bases lay outside the gene matches. This CDR3 is built from 14 residues. The CDR3 region has the DNA TGTGCCAGCTGTTGGGACAGGTCCACAGATACGCAGTATTTT. Its translation: CASCWDRSTDTQYF.

This clonotype was picked up many times. CDR3 protein: CASSLGLAVLTGELFF. The CDR3 bases are TGTGCCAGCAGCTTGGGACTAGCGGTTCTCACCGGGGAGCTGTTTTTT. The chain joins TRBV5-6 to TRBJ2-2; 9 bases map to TRBD2. After removal of 0 bases from V and 4 bases from J, the junction contained 4 bases not matched to a gene. The CDR3 is 16 amino acids. Germline V gives CDR1 SGHDT, CDR2 YYEEEE.

This clonotype was detected ten times or more. The chain carries TRBV5-1 and TRBJ2-1, with 8 bases aligning to TRBD1. From germline, CDR1 is SGHRS and CDR2 YFSETQ. There are 18 residues in the CDR3. The trim removed 4 bases at V and 8 bases at J, leaving 20 bases unmatched. The CDR3 nucleotides read TGCGCCAGCAGCCCCGTTGGACAGGGTCTGGGTACGGTCCATGAGCAGTTCTTC. Protein: CASSPVGQGLGTVHEQFF.

The J gene is TRBJ2-1, the V gene TRBV5-1, with D maybe TRBD2 (5 bases). Between the trimmed V and J ends, which lost 0 bases and 1 base, there was a span of 11 bases. In germline, CDR1 is SGHRS, CDR2 YFSETQ. The CDR3 length is 16 residues. CDR3 bases: TGCGCCAGCAGCTTGGAAGCGCGGGCTTCCTACAATGAGCAGTTCTTC. This translates into CASSLEARASYNEQFF. Variable domain in full (rest from reference TRBV5-1 and TRBJ2-1): KAGVTQTPRYLIKTRGQQVTLSCSPISGHRSVSWYQQTPGQGLQFLFEYFSETQRNKGNFPGRFSGRQFSNSRSEMNVSTLELGDSALYLCASSLEARASYNEQFFGPGTRLTVL.

This clonotype was found a few times. The chain has TRBV29-1 and TRBJ1-2, with D possibly being TRBD1 (5 bases). V was clipped by 3 bases and J by 6 bases, with 17 bases between them. CDR1 is SQVTM, CDR2 ANQGSEA, per germline. This CDR3 is 14 amino acids long. The CDR3 sequence is CSVDGLGWGDGYTF. The CDR3 coding sequence is TGCAGCGTTGATGGTTTAGGTTGGGGGGATGGCTACACCTTC.

In this sample, this clonotype turned up many times. The V call is TRBV12-3 or TRBV12-4, the J call TRBJ2-7, with D possibly matching TRBD1 (5 bases). This CDR3 has 11 residues. Deletions cut 5 bases from V and 4 bases from J, with 6 bases between. The DNA for the CDR3 is TGTGCCAGCAGTAGACAGTACGAGCAGTACTTC. It translates to CASSRQYEQYF.

This clonotype came up many times. The V and J genes are TRBV30 and TRBJ1-2; tentative D call: TRBD1 (5 bases). V was shortened by 2 bases and J by 7 bases, with 11 bases between the two germline ends. This CDR3 is 12 amino acids long. The germline V gene encodes CDR1 GTSNPN and CDR2 SVGIG (reference sequence). The chain's CDR3 is CAWSHNQGGYTF. DNA of the CDR3: TGTGCCTGGAGTCATAACCAGGGTGGCTACACCTTC.